This TCR beta chain was observed in a study of patients and donors after allogeneic stem cell transplantation (dated by TCRdb to 2019 to 2021). This clonotype was seen at least ten times. Its antigen remains undetermined. Base qualities are not recorded, but no much larger clone differs from it by a single base. The library was built by means of RT-PCR. The instrument was a NextSeq 550. Clones were called with MiXCR by TCRdb after fastp trimmed the public reads at Q25, and only in-frame beta chains were retained. Rows matching on CDR3 protein sequence are summarized as one entry with the most common DNA and genes. The sample contains about 960,000 distinct CDR3 sequences, more than 15% of them found a single time. Around 6% of the sample belongs to the ten largest clones. In the germline V gene, CDR1 corresponds to ENHRY and CDR2 to SYGVKD. The CDR3 contains 13 residues, cysteine and phenylalanine counted. The entry retains the CDR3 DNA only, 39 bases that are in frame from base 1. A distance of 15 bases separates the germline ends of V and J, which lose 5 bases and 7 bases respectively.

Specimen: blood, either unsorted or a sorted T cell fraction (not recorded which). This clonotype originated in a human donor who was either an allogeneic HSCT recipient or a stem cell or donor lymphocyte infusion donor (not recorded which). It is not recorded whose cells these are; they may come from a transplant donor. The sequence is built from TRBV10-3 and TRBJ2-7, with the D assignment possibly TRBD1 or TRBD2, given 5 matching bases for each. The CDR3 reads as follows: CAISRDPAWEQYF. DNA sequence: TGTGCCATCAGTCGGGACCCAGCCTGGGAGCAGTACTTC.